These 26 T cell receptor beta chains were sequenced from one sample in a study of blood T cell repertoires in COVID-19. The data were produced by immunoSEQ multiplex PCR, yet TCRdb's version contains in-frame clones alone and is incomplete. Here the sample spans just under 350,000 clones, 87% being singletons. The sample taken for sequencing was peripheral blood. Receptors were obtained from a woman in her forties or fifties with COVID-19, enrolled during active disease.

The V gene is TRBV6-5, the J gene TRBJ2-1; 11 nucleotides agree with TRBD2. V was pared by 6 bases and J by 8 bases, with 6 bases of the junction left unmatched. This CDR3 comprises 14 residues. Germline V gives CDR1 MNHEY, CDR2 SVGAGI. The CDR3 is CASRRLAGIYEQFF. DNA of the CDR3: TGTGCCAGCAGGCGACTAGCGGGGATTTATGAGCAGTTCTTC.

The J gene is TRBJ2-3, the V gene TRBV7-3; 7 nucleotides match TRBD2. Trimming cost V 8 bases and J 0 bases; bases outside gene matches: 5. CDR1 and CDR2 from the germline V gene are SGHTA and FQGTGA. This CDR3 has 14 amino acids. This chain's CDR3 is CASQASGSTDTQYF. CDR3 nucleotide sequence: TGTGCCAGCCAGGCTAGCGGAAGCACAGATACGCAGTATTTT.

The genes are TRBV7-2 and TRBJ2-2; D uncertain. Germline-derived CDR1 and CDR2 are SGHTA and FQGNSA. The ends were cut back, 4 bases at V and 3 bases at J, with 9 bases in the middle. The CDR3 spans 14 residues. The CDR3 reads CASSSRSDTGELFF. The CDR3 DNA reads TGTGCCAGCAGCTCCCGCAGTGACACCGGGGAGCTGTTTTTT.

The chain combines TRBV7-8 with TRBJ1-6, with 7 bases lining up with TRBD1. The CDR3 is 15 amino acids. V was pared by 0 bases and J by 7 bases, with 3 bases of the junction left unmatched. The V gene's germline CDR1 is SGHVS and CDR2 FQNEAQ. The CDR3 DNA reads TGTGCCAGCAGCTTAGCGACAGGGTCCAATTCACCCCTCCACTTT. Translating it yields CASSLATGSNSPLHF.

The V and J genes are TRBV10-1 and TRBJ2-3; tentatively, D is TRBD2 (6 bases). The germline V gene encodes CDR1 WNHNN and CDR2 SYGVQD (reference sequence). V gave up 9 bases and J gave up 0 bases, with 13 bases separating them. The CDR3 consists of 14 residues. The CDR3: CASGTGGSTDTQYF. DNA for the CDR3: TGCGCCAGTGGTACAGGAGGGAGCACAGATACGCAGTATTTT.

The rearrangement joins TRBV6-4 to TRBJ2-1; D may be TRBD1 (6 bases). The CDR3 extends over 14 amino acids. CDR1 and CDR2 from the germline V gene are MRHNA and SNTAGT. Trimming removed 9 bases at V and 7 bases at J, with 19 bases between. The CDR3 is CASTRDTGSNEQFF. The CDR3 coding sequence is TGTGCCAGTACCCGGGACACGGGTTCGAATGAGCAGTTCTTC.

The chain employs TRBV27 and TRBJ1-2; TRBD1 agrees at 7 bases. Germline V gene data show CDR1 as MNHEY and CDR2 as SMNVEV (reference sequence). The CDR3 length is 14 residues. The V segment lost 5 bases and the J segment 5 bases; nucleotides outside the gene matches: 8. This chain's CDR3 is CASSKGAKEYGYTF. The CDR3 nucleotides are TGTGCCAGCAGTAAGGGGGCGAAGGAGTATGGCTACACCTTC.

The genes are TRBV19 and TRBJ1-1; 8 nucleotides agree with TRBD1. Per the germline V gene, CDR1 is LNHDA and CDR2 is SQIVND (reference sequence). The CDR3 has 13 residues. The V gene end was trimmed by 3 bases and the J gene end by 7 bases; junction bases not matched to a gene: 4. CDR3 sequence (DNA): TGTGCCAGTAGTATCAGGGGGCTGGGTGAAGCTTTCTTT. Protein: CASSIRGLGEAFF.

This clone was seen more than once but under ten times. The CDR3 loop is CASSPEARQAEAFF. CDR3 in DNA: TGTGCCAGCAGCCCAGAGGCCCGACAGGCTGAAGCTTTCTTT. This rearrangement joins TRBV7-9 to TRBJ1-1; possibly TRBD1 for D (6 bases). V lost 5 bases and J 6 bases, leaving 16 bases between the germline ends. Per germline, CDR1 SEHNR and CDR2 FQNEAQ (reference sequence). The CDR3 runs 14 residues.

The rearrangement uses TRBV2 and TRBJ2-1; D perhaps matches TRBD2 (5 bases). This CDR3 has 15 amino acids. Germline V gene data show CDR1 as SNHLY and CDR2 as FYNNEI. V gave up 4 bases and J gave up 11 bases, with 21 bases separating them. Here the CDR3 reads CASSGDGKGSPKQFF. CDR3 DNA sequence: TGTGCCAGCAGTGGAGACGGGAAAGGTTCTCCTAAGCAGTTCTTC.

This chain joins TRBV19 and TRBJ2-7; no firm D call. V was pared by 5 bases and J by 0 bases, with 14 bases between. Germline-derived CDR1 and CDR2 are LNHDA and SQIVND (reference sequence). This CDR3 spans 15 amino acids. In DNA, the CDR3 is TGTGCCAGTAGTCAAAGAACCCAGCGCTCCTACGAGCAGTACTTC. The encoded protein is CASSQRTQRSYEQYF.

In its sample, this clone was seen once. This rearrangement joins TRBV19 to TRBJ2-5; TRBD2 matches 12 bases. Trimming removed 5 bases from V and 5 bases from J; junction bases left unmatched: 15. The germline V gene has CDR1 LNHDA and CDR2 SQIVND (reference sequence). The CDR3 totals 18 residues. Written as DNA, the CDR3 is TGTGCCAGTAGTGATACTAGCGGGAGGAATTTCGTGCGGGAGACCCAGTACTTC. The encoded protein is CASSDTSGRNFVRETQYF. The whole variable domain, remainder taken from reference TRBV19 and TRBJ2-5, is DGGITQSPKYLFRKEGQNVTLSCEQNLNHDAMYWYRQDPGQGLRLIYYSQIVNDFQKGDIAEGYSVSREKKESFPLTVTSAQKNPTAFYLCASSDTSGRNFVRETQYFGPGTRLLVL.

The chain carries TRBV12-3 or TRBV12-4 and TRBJ2-2; maybe TRBD1 (6 bases). Trimming cost V 1 base and J 6 bases, with 6 bases left between them. There are 13 residues in the CDR3. CDR3 region: CASSLGGPGELFF. The CDR3 DNA reads as TGTGCCAGCAGTTTAGGGGGGCCCGGGGAGCTGTTTTTT.

The chain employs TRBV3-1 (or the pseudogene TRBV3-2) and TRBJ2-4, with 7 bases lining up with TRBD2. Germline V gives CDR1 LGHDT, CDR2 YNNKEL (reference sequence). V was clipped by 0 bases and J by 6 bases; unmatched bases: 8. The CDR3 extends over 16 amino acids. The DNA for the CDR3 is TGTGCCAGCAGCCAAGAGAGGGCTAGCGGTGGAAACATTCAGTACTTC. Translation gives CASSQERASGGNIQYF.

The chain has TRBV4-1 and TRBJ1-6; D uncertain. CDR3 length: 16 amino acids. V lost 1 base to trimming and J lost 7 bases, with 14 bases between them. Germline CDR1 and CDR2: MGHRA and YSYEKL. The CDR3 here is CASSQVSGSENSPLHF. As DNA, the CDR3 is TGCGCCAGCAGCCAAGTCTCTGGCAGCGAGAATTCACCCCTCCACTTT.

This clone appeared once. The CDR3 is CASSTSTGANVLTF. CDR3 DNA: TGTGCCAGCAGTACAAGTACTGGGGCCAACGTCCTGACTTTC. The chain joins TRBV6-2 or TRBV6-3 to TRBJ2-6; D unresolved. CDR1 and CDR2 (germline): MNHEY, SVGEGT. The CDR3 sequence is 14 residues long. Trimming stripped 5 bases from V and 2 bases from J, with 7 bases between.

This chain links TRBV24-1 with TRBJ2-3; a possible D gene is TRBD2 (5 bases). Germline-derived CDR1 and CDR2 are KGHDR and SFDVKD. The CDR3 totals 12 residues. V was trimmed by 11 bases and J by 0 bases, leaving 8 bases between them. CDR3 in DNA: TGTGCCAGCTGCGGGAGCACAGATACGCAGTATTTT. This translates into CASCGSTDTQYF.

V and J are TRBV27 and TRBJ2-2; 7 nucleotides agree with TRBD2. CDR3 size: 14 residues. Germline V CDR1 and CDR2: MNHEY, SMNVEV (reference sequence). V shed 5 bases, J shed 7 bases, and the junction held 7 bases outside the gene matches. In DNA form, the CDR3 reads TGTGCCAGCAGTCACATCGGGACTATCGGGGAGCTGTTTTTT. Residues: CASSHIGTIGELFF.

The chain couples TRBV11-2 to TRBJ1-2, with D unresolved. The CDR3 totals 14 residues. Trimming left V 0 bases short and J 2 bases short, with 7 bases between. The germline V gene encodes CDR1 SGHAT and CDR2 FQNNGV. The chain's CDR3 is CASSLEAGNYGYTF. The CDR3 bases are TGTGCCAGCAGCTTAGAAGCGGGAAACTATGGCTACACCTTC.

The chain joins TRBV7-8 to TRBJ2-3; 11 bases match TRBD2. Germline CDR1 and CDR2: SGHVS and FQNEAQ. The CDR3 length is 20 residues. The junction had 18 bases not matched to a gene; V was cut back by 2 bases and J by 5 bases. The CDR3 here is CASSLSFVADRLAGGDTQYF. For the CDR3, the DNA is TGTGCCAGCAGCTTATCGTTTGTTGCGGATCGGCTAGCGGGAGGAGATACGCAGTATTTT.

V is TRBV9 and J is TRBJ1-1, with TRBD1 matching over 10 bases. The germline gives CDR1 SGDLS, CDR2 YYNGEE. This CDR3 spans 17 amino acids. The trim removed 3 bases at V and 0 bases at J, leaving 8 bases unmatched. The CDR3 DNA reads as TGTGCCAGCAGCGGACGGGACAGGGGAATCATGAACACTGAAGCTTTCTTT. It encodes CASSGRDRGIMNTEAFF.

This clone was seen once. The chain uses TRBV7-9 and TRBJ1-2; the D is unclear. V lost 2 bases to trimming and J lost 0 bases, with 4 bases between them. Germline V gene sequence: CDR1 SEHNR, CDR2 FQNEAQ (reference sequence). The CDR3 extends over 13 amino acids. The CDR3 reads CASSLITNYGYTF. CDR3 DNA sequence: TGTGCCAGCAGCTTAATAACTAACTATGGCTACACCTTC. Variable domain in full (rest from reference TRBV7-9 and TRBJ1-2): DTGVSQNPRHKITKRGQNVTFRCDPISEHNRLYWYRQTLGQGPEFLTYFQNEAQLEKSRLLSDRFSAERPKGSFSTLEIQRTEQGDSAMYLCASSLITNYGYTFGSGTRLTVV.

The rearrangement uses TRBV19 and TRBJ1-1, with D hard to call. With 5 bases removed from V and 0 bases from J, the gap between germline ends came to 10 bases. This CDR3 region has 14 residues. Looked up from germline, CDR1 is LNHDA and CDR2 is SQIVND (reference sequence). The CDR3 spells CASSARTVNTEAFF. The CDR3 nucleotides read TGTGCCAGTAGTGCCCGAACAGTGAACACTGAAGCTTTCTTT.

The rearrangement links TRBV13 to TRBJ2-5; the D gene is possibly TRBD2 (6 bases). This CDR3 is 13 amino acids long. Germline V gene data show CDR1 as PRHDT and CDR2 as FYEKMQ (reference sequence). V lost 2 bases, J lost 13 bases, and 17 bases lay in between. The CDR3 region has the DNA TGTGCCAGCAGCTTAAGACCTAGCGATCCCCGGTACTTC. Encoded protein: CASSLRPSDPRYF.

This clone was detected once. V is TRBV19 and J is TRBJ1-1; D ambiguous. V was shortened by 6 bases and J by 5 bases, with 22 bases between the two germline ends. The CDR3 extends over 16 amino acids. Germline CDR1 and CDR2: LNHDA and SQIVND (reference sequence). CDR3 in amino acids: CASSPFAFGQETEAFF. As DNA, the CDR3 is TGTGCCAGTAGCCCCTTTGCGTTTGGTCAGGAAACTGAAGCTTTCTTT.

The chain is built from TRBV7-6 and TRBJ2-1; D unresolved. The CDR3 covers 13 residues. CDR1 is SGHVS, CDR2 FNYEAQ, per germline. V shed 1 base and J shed 5 bases, with 6 bases lying between them. CDR3: CASSLGNNNEQFF. DNA for the CDR3: TGTGCCAGCAGCTTAGGAAACAACAATGAGCAGTTCTTC.